Each of the 28 T cell receptor beta chains below was sequenced from the same sample in a study of Ad26.COV2.S vaccination and SARS-CoV-2 variants. Sequenced by immunoSEQ multiplex PCR; TCRdb stores in-frame clones only, minus some. The sample yields over 90,000 clones, around 82% seen once. Sequencing used peripheral blood, obtained after recovery from COVID-19. All receptors come from a human donor who had recovered from COVID-19.

The rearrangement links TRBV4-1 to TRBJ1-5, with D unresolved. CDR1 and CDR2 from the germline V gene are MGHRA and YSYEKL. V lost 6 bases, J lost 3 bases, and 12 bases lay in between. The CDR3 runs to 14 residues. The CDR3 loop is CASRAVGFNQPQHF. The CDR3 nucleotides read TGCGCCAGCAGGGCAGTAGGTTTCAATCAGCCCCAGCATTTT.

The V and J genes are TRBV11-2 and TRBJ2-3; 7 nucleotides align to TRBD1. V gave up 4 bases and J gave up 6 bases; unmatched junction bases: 4. Germline V gene sequence: CDR1 SGHAT, CDR2 FQNNGV. The CDR3 is 13 residues long. DNA for the CDR3: TGTGCCAGCAGCTACACACAGGGGGATACGCAGTATTTT. Translating it yields CASSYTQGDTQYF.

The chain couples TRBV2 to TRBJ1-5; no reliable D call. V was cut by 1 base and J by 5 bases, with 9 bases left in between. The CDR3 loop spans 14 amino acids. Looked up from germline, CDR1 is SNHLY and CDR2 is FYNNEI. In nucleotides, the CDR3 is TGTGCCAGCAGTGAAGGGCAGGTGGATCAGCCCCAGCATTTT. Translating gives CASSEGQVDQPQHF.

V gene TRBV10-3 combines with J gene TRBJ2-3, with D possibly matching TRBD2 (7 bases). CDR3 length: 16 residues. The germline CDR1 and CDR2 sequences are ENHRY and SYGVKD. V lost 7 bases and J lost 2, with 19 bases in between. The CDR3 reads CAIKGGFSGLTDTQYF. The CDR3, as DNA: TGTGCCATCAAGGGGGGGTTTAGCGGTCTCACAGATACGCAGTATTTT.

The genes are TRBV30 and TRBJ1-2, with 7 nucleotides matching TRBD1. Germline values: CDR1 GTSNPN, CDR2 SVGIG (reference sequence). V gave up 4 bases and J gave up 7 bases; unmatched junction bases: 6. CDR3 length: 12 residues. CDR3 protein: CAWNRDSIGYTF. CDR3 sequence (DNA): TGTGCCTGGAACCGGGACAGTATTGGCTACACCTTC.

The CDR3 region is CAFGAAVGQYF. The CDR3 bases are TGTGCCTTTGGGGCGGCAGTGGGGCAGTACTTC. The chain employs TRBV19 and TRBJ2-7; TRBD1 might be the D (5 bases). This CDR3 contains 11 residues. Germline V gene lookup returns CDR1 LNHDA and CDR2 SQIVND (reference sequence). V lost 11 bases to trimming and J lost 9 bases, with 17 bases between them.

V usage is TRBV19 and J usage is TRBJ1-1; D gene uncertain. The CDR3 consists of 14 residues. CDR1 is LNHDA and CDR2 is SQIVND in the germline V gene (reference sequence). V was clipped by 1 base and J by 2 bases, with 8 bases between them. DNA for the CDR3: TGTGCCAGTAGTATAGGTCCGGACAACACTGAAGCTTTCTTT. Its protein is CASSIGPDNTEAFF. Combining the CDR3 with reference TRBV19 and TRBJ1-1 gives the whole variable domain DGGITQSPKYLFRKEGQNVTLSCEQNLNHDAMYWYRQDPGQGLRLIYYSQIVNDFQKGDIAEGYSVSREKKESFPLTVTSAQKNPTAFYLCASSIGPDNTEAFFGQGTRLTVV.

The chain combines TRBV5-1 with TRBJ2-3; 8 nucleotides agree with TRBD2. There are 14 residues in the CDR3. The germline V gene has CDR1 SGHRS and CDR2 YFSETQ. Germline trimming cut 7 bases from V and 4 bases from J; bases unmatched to any gene: 8. The CDR3 nucleotides are TGCGCCAGCGTGCCAGGTAGCGGGGCAGATACGCAGTATTTT. It translates to CASVPGSGADTQYF.

This chain connects TRBV3-1 (or the pseudogene TRBV3-2) to TRBJ2-5, with 7 bases identical to TRBD1. The V and J ends lost 7 bases and 4 bases, in that order; junction bases with no gene match: 6. The CDR3 spans 13 residues. Germline V gene data show CDR1 as LGHDT and CDR2 as YNNKEL (reference sequence). CDR3 protein: CASTRPGGETQYF. As DNA, the CDR3 is TGTGCCAGCACGAGGCCAGGGGGAGAGACCCAGTACTTC.

This clone showed up just once. The chain couples TRBV28 to TRBJ2-2, with 13 bases identical to TRBD2. This CDR3 has 18 residues. V lost 6 bases and J lost 2; bases outside the gene matches: 9. Germline V CDR1 and CDR2: MDHEN, SYDVKM. The CDR3 DNA reads TGTGCCAGCAGAGATCCGGGACTAGCGGGGCCCAACACCGGGGAGCTGTTTTTT. It codes for CASRDPGLAGPNTGELFF. The full variable domain, rest sourced from reference TRBV28 and TRBJ2-2, is DVKVTQSSRYLVKRTGEKVFLECVQDMDHENMFWYRQDPGLGLRLIYFSYDVKMKEKGDIPEGYSVSREKKERFSLILESASTNQTSMYLCASRDPGLAGPNTGELFFGEGSRLTVL.

The genes are TRBV5-6 and TRBJ1-6; 7 bases match TRBD1. Per the germline V gene, CDR1 is SGHDT and CDR2 is YYEEEE. Trimming at V came to 0 bases and at J to 10 bases, leaving 4 bases not matched to a gene. The CDR3 covers 14 residues. In nucleotides, the CDR3 is TGTGCCAGCAGCTTGGTCGGGACAGACTCACCCCTCCACTTT. Translated: CASSLVGTDSPLHF.

The chain joins TRBV7-2 to TRBJ2-5; the D gene is possibly TRBD1 (5 bases). The CDR3 has 13 amino acids. Germline V gene sequence: CDR1 SGHTA, CDR2 FQGNSA. Trimming took 1 base from V and 3 from J, leaving 6 bases between them. The CDR3 loop is CASSLVGEETQYF. CDR3 bases: TGTGCCAGCAGCTTAGTAGGGGAAGAGACCCAGTACTTC.

CDR3 sequence reads: CASSSRPPTGSGANVLTF. The DNA for the CDR3 is TGTGCCAGCAGCTCCCGTCCCCCGACAGGGTCTGGGGCCAACGTCCTGACTTTC. V is TRBV7-6 and J is TRBJ2-6, with 7 positions matching TRBD1. Unmatched junction bases numbered 10, after V lost 4 bases and J lost 1 base. Germline CDR1 reads SGHVS; CDR2 reads FNYEAQ. The CDR3 spans 18 residues.

The DNA of the CDR3 is TGCGCCAGCAGCCAGGGGACAGGAGGAACTGAAGCTTTCTTT. Protein sequence: CASSQGTGGTEAFF. The rearrangement uses TRBV5-1 and TRBJ1-1; TRBD1 agrees at 8 bases. Germline V lookup: CDR1 SGHRS, CDR2 YFSETQ. The ends lost 4 bases at V and 5 bases at J; junction bases unmatched: 7. This CDR3 region has 14 residues.

The chain uses TRBV5-1 and TRBJ2-7; 10 nucleotides agree with TRBD1. Trimming removed 3 bases from V and 7 bases from J; junction bases left unmatched: 13. CDR3 length equals 16 residues. The germline CDR1 and CDR2 sequences are SGHRS and YFSETQ. CDR3 loop: CASSSNPQDRGTEQYF. CDR3 in DNA: TGCGCCAGCAGCTCCAACCCCCAGGACAGGGGGACGGAGCAGTACTTC.

The table lists this clone with a few counts. The V call is TRBV28, the J call TRBJ2-7, with 7 bases aligning to TRBD1. V lost 6 bases, J lost 1 base, and 9 bases stayed unmatched. Per the germline V gene, CDR1 is MDHEN and CDR2 is SYDVKM. This CDR3 spans 15 amino acids. This CDR3 is CASSPDRPQSYEQYF. The CDR3, as DNA: TGTGCCAGCAGCCCGGACAGGCCCCAATCCTACGAGCAGTACTTC.

In regard to this clone: Other nucleotide sequences from this sample produce the same CDR3. The DNA for the CDR3 is TGTGCCAGTAGCAGTGGGGGGGGCAATCAGCCCCAGCATTTT. Its translation: CASSSGGGNQPQHF. The rearrangement links TRBV19 to TRBJ1-5, with a tentative D call TRBD1 (5 bases). The length of the CDR3 is 14 residues. The germline V gene has CDR1 LNHDA and CDR2 SQIVND (reference sequence). V lost 6 bases, J lost 2 bases, and 11 bases lay in between.

The chain combines TRBV29-1 with TRBJ2-7, with 9 positions matching TRBD1. The CDR3 has 12 residues. The germline V gene has CDR1 SQVTM and CDR2 ANQGSEA. The V gene end was trimmed by 7 bases and the J gene end by 7 bases; junction bases not matched to a gene: 8. CDR3 in amino acids: CSASGQGVEQYF. CDR3 nucleotides: TGCAGCGCCTCGGGACAGGGCGTAGAGCAGTACTTC.

This chain connects TRBV28 to TRBJ2-3; a weak D match, TRBD1 (5 bases). The CDR3 is 14 residues long. From germline, CDR1 is MDHEN and CDR2 SYDVKM. Trimming shortened V by 2 bases and J by 11 bases, and 17 bases separated the two germline ends. The CDR3 loop is CASSLPRVVPRQYF. CDR3 nucleotide sequence: TGTGCCAGCAGTTTACCCAGGGTGGTCCCTAGGCAGTATTTT.

Notes on this clone: Its ends do not fully match the called genes, so a read error is possible. The same CDR3 arises from other DNA sequences in this sample as well. The DNA of the CDR3 is TGTGCCAGCACCTTAGACTCGTATGGCTACACCTTT. Translated, it gives CASTLDSYGYTF. V usage is TRBV2 and J usage is TRBJ1-2; D ambiguous. Germline V gene sequence: CDR1 SNHLY, CDR2 FYNNEI. The CDR3 runs to 12 residues.

This chain uses TRBV6-6 with TRBJ2-2, with D hard to call. The CDR3 sequence is 14 residues long. V lost 5 bases, J lost 0 bases, and 7 bases lay in between. Germline CDR1 is MNHNY and CDR2 is SVGAGI (reference sequence). CDR3 region: CASSDKANTGELFF. In DNA, the CDR3 is TGTGCCAGCAGTGATAAGGCGAACACCGGGGAGCTGTTTTTT.

V and J are TRBV5-4 and TRBJ1-2; 7 bases match TRBD1. Germline lookup yields CDR1 SGHNT and CDR2 YYREEE (reference sequence). The CDR3 has 14 amino acids. J was trimmed by 5 bases and V by 2 bases; bases with no gene match: 6. CDR3 protein: CASSFQGVEYGYTF. In DNA, the CDR3 is TGTGCCAGCAGCTTTCAGGGGGTGGAATATGGCTACACCTTC.

The table lists this clone with a count of one. The chain carries TRBV6-2 or TRBV6-3 and TRBJ1-4; 7 bases align to TRBD1. With V trimmed by 2 bases and J by 6 bases, 6 bases remained unmatched. This CDR3 region has 15 residues. Germline CDR1 MNHEY, CDR2 SVGEGT. The CDR3 reads CASSYKGAQDEKLFF. The CDR3 bases are TGTGCCAGCAGTTACAAGGGGGCGCAAGATGAAAAACTGTTTTTT.

The genes are TRBV4-3 and TRBJ2-7, with D hard to call. Trimming took off 8 bases at V and 3 bases at J, with 8 bases between the two ends. Germline V gene data show CDR1 as LGHNA and CDR2 as YSLEER. CDR3 size: 11 residues. As DNA, the CDR3 is TGCGCCAGCGCAGCGCTCTACGAGCAGTACTTC. Residues: CASAALYEQYF.

The chain couples TRBV19 to TRBJ1-3; 10 positions match TRBD1. The CDR3 runs 16 residues. V was pared by 3 bases and J by 4 bases, with 6 bases of the junction left unmatched. Germline CDR1 reads LNHDA; CDR2 reads SQIVND (reference sequence). Here the CDR3 DNA reads TGTGCCAGTAGTATGGCGACAGGGGGCCAAGGAAACACCATATATTTT. Its protein product is CASSMATGGQGNTIYF.

This chain links TRBV20-1 with TRBJ2-7; D is perhaps TRBD2 (5 bases). The CDR3 has 11 amino acids. Germline V gives CDR1 DFQATT, CDR2 SNEGSKA (reference sequence). V was pared by 5 bases and J by 3 bases, with 8 bases between. As DNA, the CDR3 is TGCAGTGCTGGCCGGGACTACGAGCAGTACTTC. Its protein is CSAGRDYEQYF.

The V gene is TRBV19, the J gene TRBJ1-2, with 7 positions matching TRBD1. Trimming took 7 bases from V and 13 from J; bases not matched to a gene: 18. The CDR3 runs to 14 residues. Germline CDR1 and CDR2: LNHDA and SQIVND (reference sequence). This CDR3 reads CASTPGGEPFISTF. For the CDR3, the DNA is TGTGCCAGTACCCCAGGGGGGGAACCCTTTATATCCACCTTC.

This chain links TRBV11-1 with TRBJ1-6, with D uncertain. Trimming took 2 bases from V and 10 from J, leaving 9 bases between them. The germline gives CDR1 SGHAT, CDR2 FQDESV (reference sequence). The CDR3 has 13 residues. CDR3 nucleotide sequence: TGTGCCAGCAGCTTACTATCTGGGTCACCCCTCCACTTT. It is translated as CASSLLSGSPLHF.